A single sample is the source of the 22 T cell receptor beta chains below, sequenced in a study of cytotoxic CD8 clonotypes in ibrutinib-treated CLL. TCRdb's copy holds only in-frame clones and misses some; the assay was immunoSEQ multiplex PCR. The sample holds around 200,000 clones, 79% seen once. Specimen: PBMCs, collected after 12 months of ibrutinib treatment. The receptors were sampled from a human donor with chronic lymphocytic leukemia.

The chain uses TRBV6-1 and TRBJ2-7; a weak D match, TRBD1 (5 bases). CDR1 and CDR2 (germline): MNHNS, SASEGT. The CDR3 length is 15 residues. The V and J ends lost 5 bases and 7 bases respectively, with 21 bases between them. CDR3 sequence: CASSRRGNSLMEQYF. DNA for the CDR3: TGTGCCAGCAGTAGAAGGGGTAATAGCCTAATGGAGCAGTACTTC.

The chain recombines TRBV19 with TRBJ2-5; D is unresolved. Germline values: CDR1 LNHDA, CDR2 SQIVND (reference sequence). The CDR3 length is 14 residues. Trimming took 5 bases from V and 1 from J, leaving 11 bases between them. The CDR3 bases are TGTGCCAGTAGTGGCTCCAGTGCCCAAGAGACCCAGTACTTC. It yields the protein CASSGSSAQETQYF.

The rearrangement joins TRBV19 to TRBJ2-7; D may be TRBD1 (5 bases). CDR1 is LNHDA and CDR2 is SQIVND in the germline V gene (reference sequence). Trimming took off 10 bases at V and 4 bases at J, with 20 bases between the two ends. CDR3 length: 14 amino acids. The CDR3 region has the DNA TGTGCCACCAGTACTGGCGGTAGGGGATACGAGCAGTACTTC. Translation: CATSTGGRGYEQYF.

The V call is TRBV4-1, the J call TRBJ2-7, with D possibly being TRBD1 (6 bases). This CDR3 is 15 amino acids long. Germline V gives CDR1 MGHRA, CDR2 YSYEKL. The ends were cut back, 0 bases at V and 3 bases at J, with 12 bases in the middle. The CDR3 protein is CASSQEKRDNYEQYF. DNA for the CDR3: TGCGCCAGCAGCCAAGAAAAAAGGGACAACTACGAGCAGTACTTC.

V usage is TRBV10-3 and J usage is TRBJ1-5, with 9 nucleotides matching TRBD1. The CDR3 extends over 14 amino acids. V was clipped by 8 bases and J by 4 bases; unmatched bases: 6. Germline loops: CDR1 ENHRY, CDR2 SYGVKD. The CDR3 loop is CAIGPDRGNQPQHF. The CDR3 DNA is TGTGCCATCGGACCCGACAGGGGGAATCAGCCCCAGCATTTT.

The chain couples TRBV25-1 to TRBJ1-1; possibly TRBD1 for D (6 bases). The CDR3 sequence is 12 residues long. The V end lost 6 bases, the J end lost 3 bases, and 8 bases lay between the germline ends. CDR1 MGHDK and CDR2 SYGVNS come from the germline V gene. This CDR3 is CASSNRDTEAFF. The CDR3 DNA reads as TGTGCCAGCAGCAACAGGGACACTGAAGCTTTCTTT.

This rearrangement joins TRBV14 to TRBJ2-1; no firm D call. Germline V CDR1 and CDR2: SGHDN, FVKESK. V lost 1 base, J lost 9 bases, and 10 bases lay in between. The CDR3 has 13 residues. The CDR3 reads CASSQAQVVEQFF. The CDR3 DNA sequence: TGTGCCAGCAGCCAAGCCCAGGTAGTTGAGCAGTTCTTC.

The chain joins TRBV7-6 to TRBJ1-2; tentatively, D is TRBD1 (6 bases). V lost 1 base and J lost 5, with 8 bases in between. Germline CDR1 SGHVS, CDR2 FNYEAQ. This CDR3 is built from 13 residues. CDR3 sequence (DNA): TGTGCCAGCAGCTTAGGGGGGGCTTATGGCTACACCTTC. It is translated as CASSLGGAYGYTF.

The chain couples TRBV9 to TRBJ2-3; the D gene is possibly TRBD1 (5 bases). Germline-derived CDR1 and CDR2 are SGDLS and YYNGEE. V lost 4 bases, J lost 0 bases, and 18 bases lay in between. The CDR3 is made up of 17 amino acids. The CDR3: CASSPTSGFTSTDTQYF. For the CDR3, the DNA is TGTGCCAGCAGCCCCACGTCAGGGTTTACGAGCACAGATACGCAGTATTTT. Supplemented by reference TRBV9 and TRBJ2-3, the full variable domain reads DSGVTQTPKHLITATGQRVTLRCSPRSGDLSVYWYQQSLDQGLQFLIQYYNGEERAKGNILERFSAQQFPDLHSELNLSSLELGDSALYFCASSPTSGFTSTDTQYFGPGTRLTVL.

This chain links TRBV6-5 with TRBJ1-1, with TRBD1 as a possible D gene (6 bases). The CDR3 consists of 14 residues. V was cut by 2 bases and J by 1 base, with 8 bases left in between. CDR1 is MNHEY and CDR2 is SVGAGI in the germline V gene. CDR3 in amino acids: CASSYPGANTEAFF. The CDR3 nucleotides read TGTGCCAGCAGTTACCCAGGGGCGAACACTGAAGCTTTCTTT.

The rearrangement links TRBV6-5 to TRBJ2-1, with 9 bases fitting TRBD2. Trimming removed 4 bases from V and 1 base from J; junction bases left unmatched: 5. The CDR3 is made up of 16 amino acids. CDR1 and CDR2 (germline): MNHEY, SVGAGI. This CDR3 reads CASSLMLAGSYNEQFF. As DNA, the CDR3 is TGTGCCAGCAGTTTAATGCTAGCGGGGTCCTACAATGAGCAGTTCTTC.

The J gene is TRBJ2-2, the V gene TRBV19; D not certain. Trimming removed 7 bases at V and 2 bases at J, with 5 bases between. This CDR3 has 12 residues. Germline V CDR1 and CDR2: LNHDA, SQIVND (reference sequence). CDR3 sequence: CASNINTGELFF. Here the CDR3 DNA reads TGTGCCAGTAACATAAACACCGGGGAGCTGTTTTTT.

The rearrangement uses TRBV5-1 and TRBJ2-2, with 8 bases identical to TRBD1. Germline assignment: CDR1 SGHRS and CDR2 YFSETQ. The V gene end was trimmed by 1 base and the J gene end by 6 bases; junction bases not matched to a gene: 11. The CDR3 spans 17 residues. CDR3 residues: CASSLRATGQGPGELFF. In DNA, the CDR3 is TGCGCCAGCAGCTTGAGGGCAACAGGACAGGGTCCCGGGGAGCTGTTTTTT.

Only one count was recorded for this clone. This chain links TRBV9 with TRBJ2-6, with 8 bases lining up with TRBD1. The CDR3 has 16 amino acids. The V segment lost 2 bases and the J segment 2 bases; nucleotides outside the gene matches: 3. CDR1 is SGDLS, CDR2 YYNGEE, per germline. CDR3 DNA sequence: TGTGCCAGCAGCGTCTCAGGGGGCGCTGGGGCCAACGTCCTGACTTTC. It specifies CASSVSGGAGANVLTF.

This chain uses TRBV28 with TRBJ1-1, with D uncertain. Germline V lookup: CDR1 MDHEN, CDR2 SYDVKM. Trimming stripped 6 bases from V and 6 bases from J, with 8 bases between. The CDR3 extends over 11 amino acids. CDR3 nucleotides: TGTGCCAGCAGCCAGACTCCTGAAGCTTTCTTT. Translated: CASSQTPEAFF. Full variable domain (outside the CDR3, taken from reference TRBV28 and TRBJ1-1): DVKVTQSSRYLVKRTGEKVFLECVQDMDHENMFWYRQDPGLGLRLIYFSYDVKMKEKGDIPEGYSVSREKKERFSLILESASTNQTSMYLCASSQTPEAFFGQGTRLTVV.

The chain links TRBV28 to TRBJ2-7; D gene uncertain. Germline-derived CDR1 and CDR2 are MDHEN and SYDVKM. The CDR3 length is 15 residues. V gave up 5 bases and J gave up 2 bases, with 16 bases separating them. The CDR3 loop reads CASSPPFSPPYEQYF. Here the CDR3 DNA reads TGTGCCAGCAGTCCCCCCTTTTCCCCTCCCTACGAGCAGTACTTC.

This clone was seen just once. This sequence joins TRBV21-1 and TRBJ2-4; TRBD2, the D gene given by the table, was not confirmed from the DNA. TRBV21-1 is reported as a pseudogene. The CDR3 spans 18 residues. CDR3 DNA sequence: TGTGCCAGCAGCAATTCGACCGTAGCGGGGGGGCTCGGAAGCATTCAGTACTTC. The encoded protein is CASSNSTVAGGLGSIQYF.

This clone was detected a few times. This chain joins TRBV6-1 and TRBJ2-4; D is unresolved. V dropped 3 bases and J dropped 6 bases, with 9 bases sitting between them. CDR1 and CDR2 from the germline V gene are MNHNS and SASEGT. The CDR3 loop spans 13 amino acids. The CDR3 sequence: CASSDAVLNIQYF. The CDR3 nucleotides read TGTGCCAGCAGTGATGCAGTATTAAACATTCAGTACTTC.

V gene TRBV9 combines with J gene TRBJ1-5, with D hard to call. V gave up 0 bases and J gave up 6 bases, with 7 bases separating them. Germline CDR1 reads SGDLS; CDR2 reads YYNGEE. The CDR3 is 13 residues long. The CDR3 nucleotides read TGTGCCAGCAGCGTAGACGGGTCTCAGCCCCAGCATTTT. The encoded protein is CASSVDGSQPQHF.

This chain links TRBV7-8 with TRBJ2-2, with a weak D call TRBD2 (5 bases). The CDR3 is 16 amino acids. V was cut by 5 bases and J by 2 bases, with 15 bases left in between. The germline V gene has CDR1 SGHVS and CDR2 FQNEAQ. CDR3 sequence reads: CASSPTPGVNTGELFF. The CDR3 DNA is TGTGCCAGCAGCCCCACACCCGGGGTAAACACCGGGGAGCTGTTTTTT.

This sequence joins TRBV19 and TRBJ2-7; possibly TRBD1 for D (8 bases). Germline V gives CDR1 LNHDA, CDR2 SQIVND (reference sequence). The ends were cut back, 5 bases at V and 3 bases at J, with 23 bases in the middle. The CDR3 consists of 17 residues. The DNA of the CDR3 is TGTGCCAGTAGTTCCGACTCTCGGGGGGACAGGATCTACGAGCAGTACTTC. Translated, it gives CASSSDSRGDRIYEQYF.

This rearrangement joins TRBV18 to TRBJ2-1; TRBD1 matches 11 bases. V lost 3 bases and J lost 3; bases outside the gene matches: 10. There are 18 residues in the CDR3. Germline lookup yields CDR1 KGHSH and CDR2 LQKENI. The CDR3 sequence: CASSPLPGQGVNYNEQFF. CDR3 nucleotide sequence: TGTGCCAGCTCACCTCTTCCGGGACAGGGGGTTAACTACAATGAGCAGTTCTTC. The full variable domain, rest sourced from reference TRBV18 and TRBJ2-1, is NAGVMQNPRHLVRRRGQEARLRCSPMKGHSHVYWYRQLPEEGLKFMVYLQKENIIDESGMPKERFSAEFPKEGPSILRIQQVVRGDSAAYFCASSPLPGQGVNYNEQFFGPGTRLTVL.